This entry lists 16 T cell receptor beta chains sequenced from one sample in a study of T cell responses to AZD1222 COVID-19 vaccine. Here immunoSEQ multiplex PCR was the method, and the copy in TCRdb shows in-frame clones only, minus some. The sample gives 130,000 to 150,000 clones, roughly 84% of which show up once; around 5.1% is in the top ten. Here the sequenced sample was peripheral blood, taken 28 days after the second AZD1222 dose. Receptors originate from an adult who received the AZD1222 COVID-19 vaccine.

The J gene is TRBJ2-3, the V gene TRBV7-2; TRBD2 might be the D (6 bases). This CDR3 is 12 amino acids long. Germline loops: CDR1 SGHTA, CDR2 FQGNSA. V lost 8 bases and J lost 5, with 11 bases in between. CDR3 sequence reads: CASRQGGDTQYF. The CDR3 coding sequence is TGTGCCAGCCGCCAGGGAGGAGATACGCAGTATTTT.

The chain couples TRBV14 to TRBJ2-5, with TRBD2 matching 9 bases. Germline V gene data show CDR1 as SGHDN and CDR2 as FVKESK. V was pared by 1 base and J by 2 bases, with 2 bases of the junction left unmatched. This CDR3 contains 15 residues. The CDR3 DNA reads TGTGCCAGCAGCCAAGGACTAGCGGTTCAAGAGACCCAGTACTTC. Its protein is CASSQGLAVQETQYF.

The chain combines TRBV4-2 with TRBJ2-4, with TRBD2 identical over 11 bases. CDR3 length equals 15 residues. V trimming: 0 bases; J trimming: 12 bases; junction bases outside the gene matches: 7. Germline assignment: CDR1 LGHNA and CDR2 YNFKEQ. The DNA for the CDR3 is TGTGCCAGCAGCCAAGATCTGGCTAGCGGGGGGAATCAGTACTTC. It encodes CASSQDLASGGNQYF.

The chain uses TRBV5-1 and TRBJ1-5, with TRBD1 as a possible D gene (5 bases). The CDR3 extends over 13 amino acids. V dropped 4 bases and J dropped 2 bases, with 7 bases sitting between them. Germline V gene data show CDR1 as SGHRS and CDR2 as YFSETQ. CDR3 DNA sequence: TGCGCCAGCAGCGTGACAGGCAATCAGCCCCAGCATTTT. Residues: CASSVTGNQPQHF. Full variable domain (outside the CDR3, taken from reference TRBV5-1 and TRBJ1-5): KAGVTQTPRYLIKTRGQQVTLSCSPISGHRSVSWYQQTPGQGLQFLFEYFSETQRNKGNFPGRFSGRQFSNSRSEMNVSTLELGDSALYLCASSVTGNQPQHFGDGTRLSIL.

The count of this clone is one. The chain links TRBV10-2 to TRBJ1-4; weak D call: TRBD1 (6 bases). The CDR3 is 14 residues long. Trimming pared 2 bases from V and 8 bases from J, leaving 12 bases between. Germline V gene sequence: CDR1 WSHSY, CDR2 SAAADI. CDR3 sequence (DNA): TGCGCCAGCAGTGAGACTACAGGGTCCGAAAAACTGTTTTTT. This translates into CASSETTGSEKLFF.

CDR3 nucleotide sequence: TGTGCCAGCAGTACGACAGGGCACACTGAAGCTTTCTTT. Protein product: CASSTTGHTEAFF. The chain has TRBV25-1 and TRBJ1-1; 7 bases align to TRBD1. The V gene end was trimmed by 5 bases and the J gene end by 3 bases; junction bases not matched to a gene: 3. Germline values: CDR1 MGHDK, CDR2 SYGVNS. The CDR3 runs 13 residues.

The V and J genes are TRBV6-5 and TRBJ1-2, with TRBD1 matching 7 bases. Losses at the gene ends were 5 bases for V and 1 base for J; bases not matched to a gene: 7. Germline V CDR1 and CDR2: MNHEY, SVGAGI. CDR3 length: 15 amino acids. The CDR3 sequence is CASSPYRGDNYGYTF. In nucleotides, the CDR3 is TGTGCCAGCAGTCCGTACAGGGGTGATAACTATGGCTACACCTTC.

This chain joins TRBV2 and TRBJ1-2; TRBD1 aligns across 7 bases. Germline CDR1 and CDR2: SNHLY and FYNNEI. V was pared by 7 bases and J by 0 bases, with 17 bases of the junction left unmatched. This CDR3 comprises 18 residues. The CDR3 DNA sequence: TGTGCCAGCATCGAGGACAGGTCAACGGTCGAGACTAACTATGGCTACACCTTC. Translation: CASIEDRSTVETNYGYTF.

This clone was observed a few times. The V gene is TRBV2, the J gene TRBJ2-7; weak D call: TRBD1 (6 bases). Germline CDR1 and CDR2: SNHLY and FYNNEI. The CDR3 is 15 amino acids. V lost 7 bases and J 2 bases, leaving 18 bases between the germline ends. As DNA, the CDR3 is TGTGCCAGCACTCCTGGAAGGGGGTCTCCCTACGAGCAGTACTTC. Its translation is CASTPGRGSPYEQYF.

The CDR3 bases are TGTGCCAGCACGGGGGGAGCGAACACCGGGGAGCTGTTTTTT. This sequence encodes CASTGGANTGELFF. V usage is TRBV9 and J usage is TRBJ2-2; TRBD2 matches at 7 bases. Germline values: CDR1 SGDLS, CDR2 YYNGEE. The V segment lost 6 bases and the J segment 0 bases; nucleotides outside the gene matches: 2. The CDR3 runs 14 residues.

This chain joins TRBV5-1 and TRBJ1-1; D remains ambiguous. CDR3 length: 14 amino acids. Germline V gene data show CDR1 as SGHRS and CDR2 as YFSETQ. V lost 7 bases, J lost 3 bases, and 16 bases lay in between. The CDR3 here is CASYYSPGDTEAFF. In DNA form, the CDR3 reads TGCGCCAGCTACTATAGTCCCGGGGACACTGAAGCTTTCTTT. The whole variable domain, remainder taken from reference TRBV5-1 and TRBJ1-1, is KAGVTQTPRYLIKTRGQQVTLSCSPISGHRSVSWYQQTPGQGLQFLFEYFSETQRNKGNFPGRFSGRQFSNSRSEMNVSTLELGDSALYLCASYYSPGDTEAFFGQGTRLTVV.

This clone was recorded a few times. The chain has TRBV7-9 and TRBJ1-1; 9 bases fit TRBD1. CDR1 is SEHNR and CDR2 is FQNEAQ in the germline V gene (reference sequence). The junction had 6 bases not matched to a gene; V was cut back by 5 bases and J by 5 bases. CDR3 size: 14 residues. The CDR3 DNA reads as TGTGCCAGCAGCGAGACAGGGGGAAAGACTGAAGCTTTCTTT. This gives the protein CASSETGGKTEAFF.

This clone has more than one count but fewer than ten. The chain combines TRBV12-3 or TRBV12-4 with TRBJ2-1, with a tentative D call TRBD1 (5 bases). This CDR3 region has 13 residues. V lost 8 bases and J lost 7, with 15 bases in between. CDR3 in amino acids: CASGARARNEQFF. The CDR3 region has the DNA TGTGCCAGCGGGGCAAGGGCTCGGAATGAGCAGTTCTTC.

About this clone itself: At one end the junction does not follow the germline gene, possibly because of a read error. The chain links TRBV29-1 to TRBJ1-2; unclear D gene. Germline V gene sequence: CDR1 SQVTM, CDR2 ANQGSEA. The CDR3 totals 14 residues. The CDR3 loop is CSVEKGRASYGHTF. CDR3 coding DNA: TGCAGCGTTGAAAAGGGAAGGGCCTCTTATGGCCACACCTTC.

This chain joins TRBV13 and TRBJ2-3, with TRBD2 identical over 10 bases. CDR3 length: 14 amino acids. V shed 1 base, J shed 6 bases, and the junction held 1 base outside the gene matches. Per the germline V gene, CDR1 is PRHDT and CDR2 is FYEKMQ (reference sequence). In DNA form, the CDR3 reads TGTGCCAGCAGCTTAGCTAGCGGGGGTGATACGCAGTATTTT. Translation: CASSLASGGDTQYF.

V and J are TRBV7-2 and TRBJ2-5; possibly TRBD1 for D (5 bases). The CDR3 totals 14 residues. The V end lost 8 bases, the J end lost 0 bases, and 13 bases lay between the germline ends. The germline gives CDR1 SGHTA, CDR2 FQGNSA. The CDR3 bases are TGTGCCAGCCATCTCGACAGATACCAAGAGACCCAGTACTTC. Protein sequence: CASHLDRYQETQYF. The variable domain in full, with the rest retrieved from reference TRBV7-2 and TRBJ2-5, is GAGVSQSPSNKVTEKGKDVELRCDPISGHTALYWYRQSLGQGLEFLIYFQGNSAPDKSGLPSDRFSAERTGGSVSTLTIQRTQQEDSAVYLCASHLDRYQETQYFGPGTRLLVL.